This T cell receptor beta chain was retrieved from a study of control samples from healthy donors and cancer patients. Trimming took off 6 bases at V and 0 bases at J, with 8 bases between the two ends. The CDR3 runs 13 residues. The germline gives CDR1 MNHEY, CDR2 SVGAGI. Repertoires were generated with immunoSEQ multiplex PCR, while TCRdb's copy carries only in-frame clones and drops some. Of just over 150,000 clones detected, over 85% appear once; the ten largest clones hold approximately 12%. The specimen sequenced was blood. The chain recombines TRBV6-5 with TRBJ1-2; no definite D call. This TCR was recovered from a man aged 25-45 years in good health. DNA of the CDR3: TGTGCCAGCAGCCTAACAGCTAACTATGGCTACACCTTC. Translating it yields CASSLTANYGYTF.